This TCR beta chain was found in a study of PD-1 blockade in classical Hodgkin lymphoma (dated by TCRdb to 2019 to 2021). Regarding the research as a whole: Nivolumab dosing was 3 mg/kg intravenously every 2 weeks, continuing until either disease progression or unacceptable toxicity. The study used CyTOF and TCR beta sequencing to define a peripheral blood immune signature of response to PD-1 blockade in classical Hodgkin lymphoma.

What the study reported, not specific to this receptor: A significant rise by C4D1 was seen in CD4+ but not CD8+ TCR diversity (p=0.0027 vs p=0.16), with the rise being most apparent in complete responders (p=0.02). Patients starting nivolumab less than 1 year after ASCT had lower diversity and were excluded from later analyses to avoid confounding by immune reconstitution. Baseline TCR diversity was reported to be lower in newly diagnosed patients than in healthy donors, and even lower in relapsed/refractory patients. Trial patients with a complete response had baseline diversity similar to that of newly diagnosed patients, while partial responders and progressors had significantly lower diversity. The study covered only a single clinical trial cohort, and the causes of the repertoire differences, possibly disease activity or prior therapy, were still not defined.

Genomic DNA was isolated using the Qiagen DNeasy kit from unsorted PBMCs as well as from negatively selected CD4+ and CD8+ fractions. Amplification of TCR beta CDR3 regions was done by immunoSEQ multiplex PCR with primers that anneal to V and J segments. A synthetic immune receptor repertoire was used to minimize amplification bias, and remaining bias was computationally removed after sequencing. Per the authors' processing: Custom Python scripts were used to quantify repertoire diversity as the Shannon entropy index. The unsorted, CD4+ and CD8+ repertoires were each analyzed separately, with the exception of combined analyses, where CD4+ and CD8+ sequences were merged in silico. Clonal expansion was defined as at least a 2-fold frequency increase after treatment relative to C1D1, with a pseudocount of 0.5 for undetected baseline clones. Singleton clones were defined as clones with 0 or 1 copy at C1D1, and non-singleton clones were defined as clones with 2 or more copies. Clones expanded in unsorted samples were assigned a CD4+, CD8+ or unknown annotation through matching of protein sequences in sorted samples from the same patient. Diversity changes from C1D1 to C4D1 were tested in paired samples using Wilcoxon tests. The source is immuneACCESS, and TCRdb retained only in-frame sequences with V and J called. Part of the clones is not carried over; for the studies checked, unresolved V genes explain less than half of this, and the remainder is unexplained. The V and J calls and the clone size are those of that table, but D and trimming were determined from the DNA. This sample has around 19,000 clones in its table, and around 73% of those were observed once. The top ten constitute 24% of the sample.

Details on this clone: This clone's antigen is unknown. No much larger clonotype is one base removed from it; base qualities were not supplied.

The meaning of the sample's time point label: cycle 2 day 1 (C2D1) of nivolumab. Every trial patient had relapsed following autologous stem cell transplantation, and prior brentuximab vedotin exposure was what differed among cohorts A, B and C. A total of about 51 patients with relapsed/refractory classical Hodgkin lymphoma made up the trial cohort, and each patient's best overall response was complete response, partial response or progressive disease. In the multi-cohort phase II CheckMate 205 trial, trial patients received single-agent nivolumab. Best overall response was determined by an independent review committee according to the 2007 International Working Group response criteria. Trial PBMCs were obtained immediately prior to nivolumab initiation (C1D1) and on therapy at cycle 2 day 1 and cycle 4 day 1. Peripheral blood was collected in 8 mL Vacutainer Cell Preparation Tubes, from which PBMCs were isolated by centrifugation and then cryopreserved.

Material: peripheral blood mononuclear cells (PBMCs), obtained before the second cycle of nivolumab. The source is a human donor with classical Hodgkin lymphoma.

The nucleotide sequence reads as follows: TGTGCCAGCAGTGTACAGGGGGACGGCAATGAGCAGTTCTTC. Translated, this gives CASSVQGDGNEQFF. The V gene is TRBV2 and the J gene is TRBJ2-1; the junction holds 8 bases that match TRBD1. CDR1 SNHLY and CDR2 FYNNEI are derived from the germline V gene. From V the trimming removes 4 bases and from J it removes 6 bases, while the gene matches leave 5 bases of the junction unaccounted for. The CDR3 covers 14 residues, taking in both the cysteine and the phenylalanine. Just the 42-base CDR3 DNA is kept, in frame starting at base 1. When the CDR3 is completed using the reference TRBV2 and TRBJ2-1 genes on either side, the full variable domain is EPEVTQTPSHQVTQMGQEVILRCVPISNHLYFYWYRQILGQKVEFLVSFYNNEISEKSEIFDDQFSVERPDGSNFTLKIRSTKLEDSAMYFCASSVQGDGNEQFFGPGTRLTVL.